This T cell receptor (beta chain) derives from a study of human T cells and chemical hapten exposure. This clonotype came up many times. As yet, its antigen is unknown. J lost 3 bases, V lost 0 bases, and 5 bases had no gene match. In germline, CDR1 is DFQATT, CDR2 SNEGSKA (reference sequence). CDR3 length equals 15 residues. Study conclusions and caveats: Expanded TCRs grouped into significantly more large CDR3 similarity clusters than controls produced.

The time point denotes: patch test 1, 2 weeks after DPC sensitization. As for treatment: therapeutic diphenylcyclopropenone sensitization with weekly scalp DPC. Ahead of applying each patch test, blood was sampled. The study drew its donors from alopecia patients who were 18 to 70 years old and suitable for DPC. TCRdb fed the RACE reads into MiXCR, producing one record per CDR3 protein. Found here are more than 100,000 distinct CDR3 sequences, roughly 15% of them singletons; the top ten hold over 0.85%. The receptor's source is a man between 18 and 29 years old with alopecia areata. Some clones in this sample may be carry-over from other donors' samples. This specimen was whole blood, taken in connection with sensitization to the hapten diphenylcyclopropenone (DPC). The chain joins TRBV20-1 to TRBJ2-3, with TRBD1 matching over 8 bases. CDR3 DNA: TGCAGTGCTAGAGAGGCAGGGGGCGCAACAGATACGCAGTATTTT. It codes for CSAREAGGATDTQYF.